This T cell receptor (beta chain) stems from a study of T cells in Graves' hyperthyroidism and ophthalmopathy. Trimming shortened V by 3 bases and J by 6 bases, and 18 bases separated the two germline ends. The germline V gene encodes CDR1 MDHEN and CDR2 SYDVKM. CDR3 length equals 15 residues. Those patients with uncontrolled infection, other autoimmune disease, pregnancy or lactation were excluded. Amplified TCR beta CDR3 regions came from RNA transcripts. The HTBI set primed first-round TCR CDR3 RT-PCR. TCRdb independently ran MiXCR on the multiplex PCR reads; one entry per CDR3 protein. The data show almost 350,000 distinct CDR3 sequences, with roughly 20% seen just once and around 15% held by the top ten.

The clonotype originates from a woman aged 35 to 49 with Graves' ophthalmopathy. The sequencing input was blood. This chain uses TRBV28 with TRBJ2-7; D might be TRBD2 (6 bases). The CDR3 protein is CASSLVRGGSSEQYF. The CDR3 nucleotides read TGTGCCAGCAGTTTGGTGAGGGGAGGCTCCAGCGAGCAGTACTTC.